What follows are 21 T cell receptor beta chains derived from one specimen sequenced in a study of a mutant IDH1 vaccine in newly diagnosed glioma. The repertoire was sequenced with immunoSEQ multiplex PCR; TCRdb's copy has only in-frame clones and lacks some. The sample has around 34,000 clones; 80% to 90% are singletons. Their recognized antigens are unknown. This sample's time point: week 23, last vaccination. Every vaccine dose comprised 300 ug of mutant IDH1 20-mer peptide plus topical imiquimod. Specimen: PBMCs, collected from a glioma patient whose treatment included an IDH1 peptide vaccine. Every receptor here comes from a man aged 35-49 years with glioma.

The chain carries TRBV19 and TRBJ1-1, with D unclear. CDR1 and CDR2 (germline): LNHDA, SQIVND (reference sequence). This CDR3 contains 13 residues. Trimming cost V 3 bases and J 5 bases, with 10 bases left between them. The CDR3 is CASSIPGNTEAFF. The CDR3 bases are TGTGCCAGTAGTATTCCCGGGAATACTGAAGCTTTCTTT.

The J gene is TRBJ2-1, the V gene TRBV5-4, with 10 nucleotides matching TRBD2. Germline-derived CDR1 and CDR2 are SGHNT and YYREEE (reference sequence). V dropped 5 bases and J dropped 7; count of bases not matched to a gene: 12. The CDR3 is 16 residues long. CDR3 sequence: CASRAGTSVSVNEQFF. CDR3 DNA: TGTGCCAGCAGGGCCGGGACTAGCGTTTCCGTGAATGAGCAGTTCTTC.

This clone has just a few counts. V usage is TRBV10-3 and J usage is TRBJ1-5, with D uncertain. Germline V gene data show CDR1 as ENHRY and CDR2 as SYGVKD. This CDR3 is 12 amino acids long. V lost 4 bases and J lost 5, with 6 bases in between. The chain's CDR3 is CAISGDDQPQHF. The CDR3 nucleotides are TGTGCCATCAGTGGTGATGATCAGCCCCAGCATTTT.

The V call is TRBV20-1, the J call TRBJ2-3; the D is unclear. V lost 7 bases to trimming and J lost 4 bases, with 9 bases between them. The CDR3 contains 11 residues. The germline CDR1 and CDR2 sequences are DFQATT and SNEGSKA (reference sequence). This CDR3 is CSERRADTQYF. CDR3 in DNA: TGCAGTGAAAGACGCGCAGATACGCAGTATTTT.

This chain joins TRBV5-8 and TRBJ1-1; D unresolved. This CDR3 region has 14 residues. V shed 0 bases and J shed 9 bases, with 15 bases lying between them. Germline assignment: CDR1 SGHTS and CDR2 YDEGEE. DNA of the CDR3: TGTGCCAGCAGCTTGGCCCAGGAGTACTTCCAAGCTTTCTTT. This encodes CASSLAQEYFQAFF.

As DNA, the CDR3 is TGTGCCAGTAGTACCGGTGGCCGAACAGAAGCTTTCTTT. It codes for CASSTGGRTEAFF. The gene calls are TRBV19 and TRBJ1-1; D is unclear. This CDR3 has 13 amino acids. Germline V gene sequence: CDR1 LNHDA, CDR2 SQIVND (reference sequence). V was trimmed by 4 bases and J by 8 bases, leaving 14 bases between them. The full variable domain, its missing parts supplied by reference TRBV19 and TRBJ1-1, is DGGITQSPKYLFRKEGQNVTLSCEQNLNHDAMYWYRQDPGQGLRLIYYSQIVNDFQKGDIAEGYSVSREKKESFPLTVTSAQKNPTAFYLCASSTGGRTEAFFGQGTRLTVV.

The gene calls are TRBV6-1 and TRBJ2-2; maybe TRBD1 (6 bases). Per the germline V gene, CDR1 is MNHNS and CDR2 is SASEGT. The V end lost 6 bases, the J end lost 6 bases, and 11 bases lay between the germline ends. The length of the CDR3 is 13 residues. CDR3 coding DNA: TGTGCCAGCAGGGCTACAGGGTCCGGGGAGCTGTTTTTT. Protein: CASRATGSGELFF.

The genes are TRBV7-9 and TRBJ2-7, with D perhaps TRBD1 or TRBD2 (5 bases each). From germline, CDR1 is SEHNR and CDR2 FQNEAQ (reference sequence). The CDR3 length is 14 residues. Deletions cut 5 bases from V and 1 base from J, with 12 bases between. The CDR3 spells CASSQGRASYEQYF. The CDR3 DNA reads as TGTGCCAGCAGCCAGGGACGCGCTTCCTACGAGCAGTACTTC.

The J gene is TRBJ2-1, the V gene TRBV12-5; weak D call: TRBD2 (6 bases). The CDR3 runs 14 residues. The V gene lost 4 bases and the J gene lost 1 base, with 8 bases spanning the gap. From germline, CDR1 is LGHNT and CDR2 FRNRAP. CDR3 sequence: CASGSGTSYNEQFF. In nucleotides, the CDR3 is TGTGCTAGTGGTTCCGGGACTTCCTACAATGAGCAGTTCTTC.

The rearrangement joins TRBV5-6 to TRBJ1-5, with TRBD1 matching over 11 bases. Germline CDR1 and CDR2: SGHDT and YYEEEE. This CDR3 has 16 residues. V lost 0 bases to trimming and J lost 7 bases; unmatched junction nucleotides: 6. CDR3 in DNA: TGTGCCAGCAGCTTGGGGGACAGGGGGGTCGAACAGCCCCAGCATTTT. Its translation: CASSLGDRGVEQPQHF.

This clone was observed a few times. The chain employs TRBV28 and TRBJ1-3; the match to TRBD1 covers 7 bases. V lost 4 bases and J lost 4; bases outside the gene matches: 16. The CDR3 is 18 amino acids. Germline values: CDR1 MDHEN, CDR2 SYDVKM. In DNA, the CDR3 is TGTGCCAGCAGTTCCCTGTCACTTCTCCGGGACAGCGGAAACACCATATATTTT. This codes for CASSSLSLLRDSGNTIYF.

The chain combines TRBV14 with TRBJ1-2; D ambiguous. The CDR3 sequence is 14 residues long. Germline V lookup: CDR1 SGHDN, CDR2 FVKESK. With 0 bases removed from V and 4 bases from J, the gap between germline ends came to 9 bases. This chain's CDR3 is CASSQDRRSYGYTF. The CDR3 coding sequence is TGTGCCAGCAGCCAAGATCGCAGGAGCTATGGCTACACCTTC.

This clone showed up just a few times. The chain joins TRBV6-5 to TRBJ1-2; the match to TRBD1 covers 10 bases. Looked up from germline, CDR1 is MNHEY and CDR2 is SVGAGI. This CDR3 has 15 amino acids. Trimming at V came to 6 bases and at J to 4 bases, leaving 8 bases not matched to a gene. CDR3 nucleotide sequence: TGTGCCAGCAGCTGGGGACAGGGGAGTCCCTATGGCTACACCTTC. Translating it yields CASSWGQGSPYGYTF.

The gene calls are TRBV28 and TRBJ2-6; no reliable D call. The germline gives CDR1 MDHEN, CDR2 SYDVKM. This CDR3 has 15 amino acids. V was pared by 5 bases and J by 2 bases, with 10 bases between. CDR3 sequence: CASSRSSPGANVLTF. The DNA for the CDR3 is TGTGCCAGCAGTCGGTCATCTCCTGGGGCCAACGTCCTGACTTTC.

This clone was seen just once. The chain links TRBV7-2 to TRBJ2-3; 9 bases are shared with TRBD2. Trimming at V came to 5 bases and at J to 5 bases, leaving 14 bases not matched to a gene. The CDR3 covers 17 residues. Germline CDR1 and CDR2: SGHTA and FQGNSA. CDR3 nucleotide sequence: TGTGCCAGCAGCCTAGAGGTGGGCGGGAGGGCCCAAGATACGCAGTATTTT. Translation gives CASSLEVGGRAQDTQYF.

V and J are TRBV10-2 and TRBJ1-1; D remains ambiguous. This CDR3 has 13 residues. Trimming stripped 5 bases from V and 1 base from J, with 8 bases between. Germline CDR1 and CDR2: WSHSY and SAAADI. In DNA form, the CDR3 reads TGCGCCAGCAGTAGCCGGGGGAACACTGAAGCTTTCTTT. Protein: CASSSRGNTEAFF.

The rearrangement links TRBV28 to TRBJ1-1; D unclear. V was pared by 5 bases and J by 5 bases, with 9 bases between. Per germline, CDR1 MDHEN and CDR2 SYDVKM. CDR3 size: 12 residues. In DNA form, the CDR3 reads TGTGCCAGCAGTGGCCCGGGGACTGAAGCTTTCTTT. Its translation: CASSGPGTEAFF.

The CDR3 loop reads CASSQRSGTGSIQPQHF. The CDR3 DNA sequence: TGTGCCAGCTCGCAGCGTTCCGGGACAGGTTCGATTCAGCCCCAGCATTTT. The V gene is TRBV18, the J gene TRBJ1-5; 8 nucleotides agree with TRBD1. Per the germline V gene, CDR1 is KGHSH and CDR2 is LQKENI. The CDR3 has 17 residues. Trimming cost V 6 bases and J 6 bases; bases outside gene matches: 16.

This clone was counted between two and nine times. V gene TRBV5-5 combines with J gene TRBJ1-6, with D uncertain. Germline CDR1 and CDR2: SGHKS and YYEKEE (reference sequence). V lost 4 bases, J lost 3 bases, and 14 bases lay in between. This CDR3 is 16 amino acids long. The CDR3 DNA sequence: TGTGCCAGCAGCCTGGAGACCGCAATCTATAATTCACCCCTCCACTTT. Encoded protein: CASSLETAIYNSPLHF.

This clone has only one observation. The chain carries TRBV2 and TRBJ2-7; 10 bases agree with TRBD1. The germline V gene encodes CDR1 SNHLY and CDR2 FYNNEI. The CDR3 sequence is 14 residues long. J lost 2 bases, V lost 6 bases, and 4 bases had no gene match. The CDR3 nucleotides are TGTGCCAGCAGGAGGACAGGGGGGACCTACGAGCAGTACTTC. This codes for CASRRTGGTYEQYF.

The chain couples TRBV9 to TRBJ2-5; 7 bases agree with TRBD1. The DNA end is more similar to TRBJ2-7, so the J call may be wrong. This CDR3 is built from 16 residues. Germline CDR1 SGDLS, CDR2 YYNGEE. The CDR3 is CASSIHRDSSSYEQYF. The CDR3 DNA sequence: TGTGCCAGCAGCATACACCGGGACAGCAGCTCCTACGAGCAGTACTTC.